This T cell receptor beta chain stems from a study of cytomegalovirus exposure and HLA in healthy donors. With respect to this clone: Its antigen is undetermined.

CDR3 size: 13 residues. J was trimmed by 3 bases and V by 5 bases; bases with no gene match: 4. From germline, CDR1 is SEHNR and CDR2 FQNEAQ (reference sequence). Points from the study as a whole: Earlier analysis looked at TCR beta V segments, and most were productive about 87% or about 30% of the time. There were several of the most significant clusters that appeared linked to common viral pathogens in a later analysis. Whilst most TCR sequences proved rare, a subset of public TCRs occurred across many donors.

With 60 Vbeta and 13 Jbeta primers, the PCR was carried out. Per the study methods: Roughly 76 million unique TCR beta chains, 10 million to 13 million of them shared, were counted by a later analysis. Clones were read by immunoSEQ multiplex PCR, and TCRdb kept only the in-frame ones, dropping some. V, J and clone size were drawn from that table, and D and trimming were deduced from the DNA. The sample has roughly 150,000 clones, roughly 80% seen once. V and J are TRBV7-9 and TRBJ2-7, with 7 bases matching TRBD1. Sequencing used PBMCs. The receptor was derived from a man aged 25 to 45 in good health and CMV-seronegative. DNA for the CDR3: TGTGCCAGCAGCGGCCGGGACAGCTACGAGCAGTACTTC. Its translation is CASSGRDSYEQYF.